This passage covers 7 T cell receptor beta chains from one sample sequenced in a study of blood T cell repertoires in COVID-19. Using immunoSEQ multiplex PCR, the repertoire was profiled, and TCRdb retains in-frame clones only, with some absent. The sample lists roughly 200,000 clones, around nine tenths occurring once. Source material: peripheral blood. The receptors here all came from a man aged 50 to 60 with COVID-19, enrolled during active disease.

The genes are TRBV9 and TRBJ1-3, with D perhaps TRBD1 (6 bases). The length of the CDR3 is 16 residues. The germline CDR1 and CDR2 sequences are SGDLS and YYNGEE. Trimming took off 4 bases at V and 1 base at J, with 15 bases between the two ends. CDR3 amino acids: CASSPRQVASGNTIYF. The CDR3 nucleotides are TGTGCCAGCAGCCCTCGACAGGTTGCATCTGGAAACACCATATATTTT. Full variable domain (missing parts from reference TRBV9 and TRBJ1-3): DSGVTQTPKHLITATGQRVTLRCSPRSGDLSVYWYQQSLDQGLQFLIQYYNGEERAKGNILERFSAQQFPDLHSELNLSSLELGDSALYFCASSPRQVASGNTIYFGEGSWLTVV.

The rearrangement links TRBV19 to TRBJ2-7; weak D call: TRBD2 (5 bases). The V end lost 1 base, the J end lost 3 bases, and 19 bases lay between the germline ends. Germline V CDR1 and CDR2: LNHDA, SQIVND (reference sequence). The CDR3 contains 17 residues. The chain's CDR3 is CASSIGRRNGRGYEQYF. The CDR3, as DNA: TGTGCCAGTAGTATAGGCAGGAGAAACGGACGGGGCTACGAGCAGTACTTC.

CDR3 loop: CASGTGGSPPLGNEQFF. As DNA, the CDR3 is TGTGCCAGCGGGACAGGGGGTTCCCCCCCTTTAGGGAATGAGCAGTTCTTC. This chain links TRBV7-3 with TRBJ2-1; TRBD1 matches 11 bases. The CDR3 is 17 residues long. From germline, CDR1 is SGHTA and CDR2 FQGTGA. After removal of 8 bases from V and 7 bases from J, the junction contained 16 bases not matched to a gene. The full variable domain, with the rest looked up from reference TRBV7-3 and TRBJ2-1, is GAGVSQTPSNKVTEKGKYVELRCDPISGHTALYWYRQSLGQGPEFLIYFQGTGAADDSGLPNDRFFAVRPEGSVSTLKIQRTERGDSAVYLCASGTGGSPPLGNEQFFGPGTRLTVL.

The chain employs TRBV11-2 and TRBJ1-1; the match to TRBD1 covers 7 bases. Germline V lookup: CDR1 SGHAT, CDR2 FQNNGV. V trimming: 5 bases; J trimming: 5 bases; junction bases outside the gene matches: 8. The CDR3 is 14 residues long. The CDR3, as DNA: TGTGCCAGCAGCGTCCCAGGGGGTTCGACTGAAGCTTTCTTT. It encodes CASSVPGGSTEAFF. Using reference TRBV11-2 and TRBJ1-1 for the parts outside the CDR3, the full variable domain is EAGVAQSPRYKIIEKRQSVAFWCNPISGHATLYWYQQILGQGPKLLIQFQNNGVVDDSQLPKDRFSAERLKGVDSTLKIQPAKLEDSAVYLCASSVPGGSTEAFFGQGTRLTVV.

The chain combines TRBV28 with TRBJ2-7, with D perhaps TRBD2 (5 bases). The germline V gene encodes CDR1 MDHEN and CDR2 SYDVKM. This CDR3 has 15 residues. Trimming removed 3 bases from V and 3 bases from J, with 15 bases in between. CDR3 sequence: CASSFRTGVGYEQYF. DNA of the CDR3: TGTGCCAGCAGTTTCCGGACCGGGGTGGGCTACGAGCAGTACTTC.

The rearrangement joins TRBV6-5 to TRBJ2-1; 7 bases fit TRBD2. This CDR3 region has 15 residues. V shed 6 bases, J shed 6 bases, and the junction held 11 bases outside the gene matches. Looked up from germline, CDR1 is MNHEY and CDR2 is SVGAGI. The CDR3 DNA is TGTGCCAGCAGGGAGGGAGGGCCTTTGGGCAATGAGCAGTTCTTC. Encoded protein: CASREGGPLGNEQFF.

The chain links TRBV6-2 or TRBV6-3 to TRBJ1-1; 9 nucleotides match TRBD1. Germline CDR1 reads MNHEY; CDR2 reads SVGEGT. J was trimmed by 2 bases and V by 5 bases; bases with no gene match: 3. This CDR3 is built from 14 residues. CDR3 DNA sequence: TGTGCCAGCAGTCGGGACAGGGCTAACACTGAAGCTTTCTTT. Its translation: CASSRDRANTEAFF.